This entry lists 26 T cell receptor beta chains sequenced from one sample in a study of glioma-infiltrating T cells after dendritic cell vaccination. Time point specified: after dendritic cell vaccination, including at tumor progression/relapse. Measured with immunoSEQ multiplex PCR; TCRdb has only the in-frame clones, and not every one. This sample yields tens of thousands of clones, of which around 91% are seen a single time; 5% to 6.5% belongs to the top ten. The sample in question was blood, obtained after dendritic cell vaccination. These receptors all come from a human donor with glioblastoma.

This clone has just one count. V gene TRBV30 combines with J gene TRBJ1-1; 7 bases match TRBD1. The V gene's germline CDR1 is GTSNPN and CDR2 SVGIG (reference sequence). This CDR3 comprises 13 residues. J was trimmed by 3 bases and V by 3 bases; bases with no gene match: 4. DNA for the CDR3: TGTGCCTGGAGCTTCGACAGGGACACTGAAGCTTTCTTT. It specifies CAWSFDRDTEAFF.

The DNA of the CDR3 is TGCGCCAGCAGCTTGTCCGAGACTAGCGGGAGAGAGACCCAGTACTTC. It is translated as CASSLSETSGRETQYF. The J gene is TRBJ2-5, the V gene TRBV5-1; TRBD2 matches 12 bases. The germline CDR1 and CDR2 sequences are SGHRS and YFSETQ. This CDR3 is 16 amino acids long. V lost 1 base, J lost 4 bases, and 5 bases stayed unmatched.

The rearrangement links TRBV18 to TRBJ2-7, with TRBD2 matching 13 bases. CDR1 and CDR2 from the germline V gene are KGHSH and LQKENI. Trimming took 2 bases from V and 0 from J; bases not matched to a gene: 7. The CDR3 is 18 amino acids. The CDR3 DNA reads TGTGCCAGCTCACCAAAACTAGCGGGAGGGCCCCGCTCCTACGAGCAGTACTTC. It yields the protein CASSPKLAGGPRSYEQYF.

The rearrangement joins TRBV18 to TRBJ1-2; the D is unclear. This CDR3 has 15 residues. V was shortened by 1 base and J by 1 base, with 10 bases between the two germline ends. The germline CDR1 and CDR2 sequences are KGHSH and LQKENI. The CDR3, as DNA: TGTGCCAGCTCACCACTGACTGATGTTAACTATGGCTACACCTTC. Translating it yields CASSPLTDVNYGYTF.

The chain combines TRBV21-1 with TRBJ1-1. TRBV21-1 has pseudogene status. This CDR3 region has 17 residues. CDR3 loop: CASSKRVGGGPSTEAFF. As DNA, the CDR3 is TGTGCCAGCAGCAAAAGGGTAGGGGGGGGCCCGAGCACTGAAGCTTTCTTT.

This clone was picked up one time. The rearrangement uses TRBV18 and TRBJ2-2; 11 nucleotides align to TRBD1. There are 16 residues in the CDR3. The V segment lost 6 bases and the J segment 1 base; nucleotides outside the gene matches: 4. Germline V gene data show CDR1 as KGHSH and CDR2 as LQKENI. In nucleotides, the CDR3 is TGTGCCAGCTCGTCGGGACAGGGGGGGAACACCGGGGAGCTGTTTTTT. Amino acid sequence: CASSSGQGGNTGELFF.

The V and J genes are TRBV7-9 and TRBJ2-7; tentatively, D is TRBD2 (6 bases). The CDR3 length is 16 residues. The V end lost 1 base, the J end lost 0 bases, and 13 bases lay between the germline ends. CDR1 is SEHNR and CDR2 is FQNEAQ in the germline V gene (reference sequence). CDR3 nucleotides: TGTGCCAGCAGCTTAGAAGTAATCGGGAGCTCCTACGAGCAGTACTTC. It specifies CASSLEVIGSSYEQYF. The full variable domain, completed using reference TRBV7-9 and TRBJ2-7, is DTGVSQNPRHKITKRGQNVTFRCDPISEHNRLYWYRQTLGQGPEFLTYFQNEAQLEKSRLLSDRFSAERPKGSFSTLEIQRTEQGDSAMYLCASSLEVIGSSYEQYFGPGTRLTVT.

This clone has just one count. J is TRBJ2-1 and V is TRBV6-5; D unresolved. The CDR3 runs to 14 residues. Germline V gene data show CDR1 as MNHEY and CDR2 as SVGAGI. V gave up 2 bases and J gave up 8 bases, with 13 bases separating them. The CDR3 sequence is CASSYDGAMDEQFF. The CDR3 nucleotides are TGTGCCAGCAGTTACGACGGAGCCATGGATGAGCAGTTCTTC.

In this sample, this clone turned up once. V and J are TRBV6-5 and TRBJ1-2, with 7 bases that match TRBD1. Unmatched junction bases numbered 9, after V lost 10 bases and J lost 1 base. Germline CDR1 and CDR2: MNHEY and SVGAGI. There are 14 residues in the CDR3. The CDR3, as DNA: TGTGCCACCAACTTCGGACAGGTTAACTATGGCTACACCTTC. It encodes CATNFGQVNYGYTF.

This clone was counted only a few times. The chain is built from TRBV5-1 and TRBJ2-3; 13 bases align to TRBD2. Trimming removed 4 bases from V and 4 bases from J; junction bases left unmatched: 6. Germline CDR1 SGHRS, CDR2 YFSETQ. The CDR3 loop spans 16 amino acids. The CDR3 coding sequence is TGCGCCAGCAGCGCCCGGACTAGCGGGAGTTCAGATACGCAGTATTTT. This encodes CASSARTSGSSDTQYF. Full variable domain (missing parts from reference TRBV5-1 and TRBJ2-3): KAGVTQTPRYLIKTRGQQVTLSCSPISGHRSVSWYQQTPGQGLQFLFEYFSETQRNKGNFPGRFSGRQFSNSRSEMNVSTLELGDSALYLCASSARTSGSSDTQYFGPGTRLTVL.

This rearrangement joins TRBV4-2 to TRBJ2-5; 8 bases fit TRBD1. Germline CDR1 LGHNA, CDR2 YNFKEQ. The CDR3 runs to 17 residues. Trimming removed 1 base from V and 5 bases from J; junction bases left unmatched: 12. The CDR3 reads CASSQGNRDRQGETQYF. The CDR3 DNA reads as TGTGCCAGCAGCCAAGGAAACCGGGACAGGCAGGGGGAGACCCAGTACTTC.

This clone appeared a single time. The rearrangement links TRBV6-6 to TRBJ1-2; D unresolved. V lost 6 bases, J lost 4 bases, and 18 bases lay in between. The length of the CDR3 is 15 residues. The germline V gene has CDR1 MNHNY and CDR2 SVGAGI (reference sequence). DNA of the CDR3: TGTGCCAGCAGGCCTAAGAACCTAGACTCCTATGGCTACACCTTC. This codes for CASRPKNLDSYGYTF.

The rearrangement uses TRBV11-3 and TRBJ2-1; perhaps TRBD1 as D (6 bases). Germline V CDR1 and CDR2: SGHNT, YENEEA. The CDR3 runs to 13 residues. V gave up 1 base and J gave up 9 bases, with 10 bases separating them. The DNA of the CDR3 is TGTGCCAGCAGCTTAGTTCGAGGGGGTGAGCAGTTCTTC. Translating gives CASSLVRGGEQFF.

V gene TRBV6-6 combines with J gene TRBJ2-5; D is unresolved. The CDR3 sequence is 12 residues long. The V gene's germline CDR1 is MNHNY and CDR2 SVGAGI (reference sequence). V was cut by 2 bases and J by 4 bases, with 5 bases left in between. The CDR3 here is CASSYPRETQYF. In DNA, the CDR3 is TGTGCCAGCAGTTACCCCCGAGAGACCCAGTACTTC.

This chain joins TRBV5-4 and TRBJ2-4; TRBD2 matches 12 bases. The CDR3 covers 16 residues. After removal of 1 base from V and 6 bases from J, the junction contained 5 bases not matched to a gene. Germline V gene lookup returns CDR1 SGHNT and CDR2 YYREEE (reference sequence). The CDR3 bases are TGTGCCAGCAGCTTGATTGCGACTAGCGGGGGAAACATTCAGTACTTC. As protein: CASSLIATSGGNIQYF.

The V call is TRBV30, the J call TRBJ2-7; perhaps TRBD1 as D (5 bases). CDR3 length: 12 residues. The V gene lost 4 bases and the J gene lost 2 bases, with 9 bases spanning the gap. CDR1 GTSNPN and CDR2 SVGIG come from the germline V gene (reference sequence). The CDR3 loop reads CAWTGMTYEQYF. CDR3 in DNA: TGTGCCTGGACAGGGATGACCTACGAGCAGTACTTC.

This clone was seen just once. CDR3 in DNA: TGTGCCAGCAGCTTGGTTCGCGGGAGGGGGCAAGAGACCCAGTACTTC. Translation: CASSLVRGRGQETQYF. The chain is built from TRBV5-4 and TRBJ2-5; 9 positions match TRBD2. CDR1 SGHNT and CDR2 YYREEE come from the germline V gene (reference sequence). The CDR3 has 16 residues. V was pared by 0 bases and J by 2 bases, with 5 bases of the junction left unmatched.

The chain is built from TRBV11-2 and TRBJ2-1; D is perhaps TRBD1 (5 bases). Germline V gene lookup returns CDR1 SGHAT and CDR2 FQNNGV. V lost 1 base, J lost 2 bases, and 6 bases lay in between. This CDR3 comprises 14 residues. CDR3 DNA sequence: TGTGCCAGCAGCTTAGGGACAACCTACAATGAGCAGTTCTTC. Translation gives CASSLGTTYNEQFF. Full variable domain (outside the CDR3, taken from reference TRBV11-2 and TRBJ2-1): EAGVAQSPRYKIIEKRQSVAFWCNPISGHATLYWYQQILGQGPKLLIQFQNNGVVDDSQLPKDRFSAERLKGVDSTLKIQPAKLEDSAVYLCASSLGTTYNEQFFGPGTRLTVL.

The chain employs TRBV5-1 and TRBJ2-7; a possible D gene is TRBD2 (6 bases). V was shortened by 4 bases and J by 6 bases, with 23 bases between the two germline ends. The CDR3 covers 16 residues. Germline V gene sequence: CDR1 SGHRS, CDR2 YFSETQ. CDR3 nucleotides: TGCGCCAGCAGCCTACAATCGGGACTGACTTTAGGCGAGCAGTACTTC. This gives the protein CASSLQSGLTLGEQYF.

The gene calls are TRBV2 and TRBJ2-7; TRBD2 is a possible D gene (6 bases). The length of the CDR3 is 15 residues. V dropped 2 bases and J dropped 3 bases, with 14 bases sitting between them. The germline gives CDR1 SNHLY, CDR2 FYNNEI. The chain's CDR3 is CASSELADQNYEQYF. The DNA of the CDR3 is TGTGCCAGCAGTGAATTAGCGGACCAGAACTACGAGCAGTACTTC.

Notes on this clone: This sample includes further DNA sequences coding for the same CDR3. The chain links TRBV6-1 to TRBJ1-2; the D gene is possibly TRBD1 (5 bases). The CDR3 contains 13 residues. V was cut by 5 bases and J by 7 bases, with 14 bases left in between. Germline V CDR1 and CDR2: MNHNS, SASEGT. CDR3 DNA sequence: TGTGCCAGCAGTCTACGCCGGCAGGGTGGCTACACCTTC. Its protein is CASSLRRQGGYTF.

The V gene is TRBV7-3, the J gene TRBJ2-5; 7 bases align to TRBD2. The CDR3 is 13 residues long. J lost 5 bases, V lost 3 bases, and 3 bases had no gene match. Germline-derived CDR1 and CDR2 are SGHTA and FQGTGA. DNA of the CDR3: TGTGCCAGCAGCTTTACGGGAGGCGAGACCCAGTACTTC. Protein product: CASSFTGGETQYF.

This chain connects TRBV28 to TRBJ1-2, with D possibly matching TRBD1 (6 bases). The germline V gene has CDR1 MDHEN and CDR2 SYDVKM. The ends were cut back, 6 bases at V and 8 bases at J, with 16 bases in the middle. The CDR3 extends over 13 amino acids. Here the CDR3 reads CASRPQGRGGYTF. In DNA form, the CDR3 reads TGTGCCAGCAGGCCACAGGGACGTGGAGGCTACACCTTC.

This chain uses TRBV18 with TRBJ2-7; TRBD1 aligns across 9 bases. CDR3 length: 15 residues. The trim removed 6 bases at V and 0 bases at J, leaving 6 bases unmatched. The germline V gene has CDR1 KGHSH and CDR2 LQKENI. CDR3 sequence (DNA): TGTGCCAGCTCGAACGGACAGGGGAGCTCCTACGAGCAGTACTTC. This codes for CASSNGQGSSYEQYF. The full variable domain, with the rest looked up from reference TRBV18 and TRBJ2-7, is NAGVMQNPRHLVRRRGQEARLRCSPMKGHSHVYWYRQLPEEGLKFMVYLQKENIIDESGMPKERFSAEFPKEGPSILRIQQVVRGDSAAYFCASSNGQGSSYEQYFGPGTRLTVT.

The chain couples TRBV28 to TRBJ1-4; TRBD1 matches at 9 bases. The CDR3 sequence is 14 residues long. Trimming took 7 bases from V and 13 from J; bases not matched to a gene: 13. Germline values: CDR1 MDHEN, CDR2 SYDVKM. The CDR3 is CASNSPGTGYRLFF. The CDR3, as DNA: TGTGCCAGCAATAGTCCTGGGACAGGGTATCGACTGTTTTTT.

CDR3 residues: CASSTGTGGAYEQYF. The DNA for the CDR3 is TGTGCCAGCAGCACCGGGACAGGAGGGGCCTACGAGCAGTACTTC. The rearrangement uses TRBV9 and TRBJ2-7; 8 nucleotides align to TRBD1. V was pared by 4 bases and J by 2 bases, with 8 bases of the junction left unmatched. The CDR3 length is 15 residues. Germline V gene sequence: CDR1 SGDLS, CDR2 YYNGEE. The entire variable domain, with the rest obtained from reference TRBV9 and TRBJ2-7, is as follows: DSGVTQTPKHLITATGQRVTLRCSPRSGDLSVYWYQQSLDQGLQFLIQYYNGEERAKGNILERFSAQQFPDLHSELNLSSLELGDSALYFCASSTGTGGAYEQYFGPGTRLTVT.